These T cell receptor beta chains were read from a single sample in a study of T cell repertoires in cytomegalovirus infection. From the reads, TCRdb called clonotypes with MiXCR, one entry per CDR3 protein. The sample records approximately 990,000 distinct CDR3 sequences, 31% being singletons. These receptors are not linked to any known antigen. The sequences come from cultured CD8+ T cells from PBMCs, collected from culture after CMV antigen stimulation. These TCRs come from a human donor in good health (CMV status not recorded). Some clones in this sample may be carry-over from other donors' samples. Both conserved end residues are part of each CDR3. A D gene is named only where the DNA matches it firmly. The size of a clone is reported for some rows only, either as once, few or many, or as a class for expanded clones.

NA | TRBJ2-1 | TRBV6-6 | NA | TGTGCCAGCAAACCACGAGGCAACAACAATGAGCAGTTCTTC | CASKPRGNNNEQFF
few | TRBJ1-2 | TRBV11-1 | TRBD1 | TGTGCCAGCAGCTCCAAAGGTGACAGGGAATATGGCTACACCTTC | CASSSKGDREYGYTF
few | TRBJ1-5 | TRBV19 | NA | TGTGCCAGTAGTACCCCGGAAGGCTGGGGCTATAGCAATCAGCCCCAGCATTTT | CASSTPEGWGYSNQPQHF
few | TRBJ2-2 | TRBV12-5 | TRBD2 | TGTGCTAGTGGTTTTCGGCTAGCGGGGGGAAACTCGAACACCGGGGAGCTGTTTTTT | CASGFRLAGGNSNTGELFF
NA | TRBJ2-3 | TRBV5-6 | NA | TGTGCCAGCAGCCGCGAGACTAGGACAGATACGCAGTATTTT | CASSRETRTDTQYF
NA | TRBJ1-4 | TRBV25-1 | NA | TGTGCCAGCAGTGCCCAACAGTCTCCCCCACGGGAAAAACTGTTTTTT | CASSAQQSPPREKLFF
few | TRBJ1-4 | TRBV6-6 | TRBD1 | TGTGCCAGCAGTTACTTGGACAGGGGGGCAAGGAATGAAAAACTGTTTTTT | CASSYLDRGARNEKLFF
NA | TRBJ2-5 | TRBV7-4 | NA | TGTGCCAGCAGCCCGGGATCTACACAGCCTGGAAAGGGCTTC | CASSPGSTQPGKGF
many | TRBJ1-1 | TRBV7-6 | NA | TGTGCCAGCAGCTTAAAAGGGGCCGAAGGGGGAGCTTTCTTT | CASSLKGAEGGAFF
many | TRBJ1-1 | TRBV7-8 | NA | TGTGCCAGCAGCTCAAGACAGAGTGTCCACACTGAAGCTTTCTTT | CASSSRQSVHTEAFF
few | TRBJ2-1 | TRBV19 | TRBD2 | TGTGCCAGTAGTCCGACGCCGAATAGCGGGGGGCCGTACAATGAGCAGTTCTTC | CASSPTPNSGGPYNEQFF
few | TRBJ2-1 | TRBV6-6 | TRBD2 | TGTGCCAGCAGTTACCCAACGAAGAGGGGGGCGGGGGGTGAGCAGTTCTTC | CASSYPTKRGAGGEQFF
NA | TRBJ2-1 | TRBV10-3 | NA | TGTGCCATCGGGGAGGTGGGCTACAATGAGCAGTTCTTC | CAIGEVGYNEQFF
NA | TRBJ2-1 | TRBV19 | TRBD1 | TGTGTCAGTGACAACGAGGGGACAGGGGGCAATGAGCAGTTCTTC | CVSDNEGTGGNEQFF
many | TRBJ2-3 | TRBV7-8 | TRBD2 | TGTGCCAGCAGCCCCGCGGGGGACCCACCAGATACGCAGTATTTT | CASSPAGDPPDTQYF
NA | TRBJ2-7 | TRBV20-1 | TRBD1 | TGCAGTGCTAGTCCAGGGGGCGAATACGAGCAGTACTTC | CSASPGGEYEQYF
few | TRBJ2-2 | TRBV7-9 | TRBD1 | TGTGCCAGCAGTGAGGGACAGTACACCGGGGAGCTGTTTTTT | CASSEGQYTGELFF
NA | TRBJ1-1 | TRBV28 | TRBD1 | TGTGCCAGCAGACACCGGGACAGGGGACTTTTGAACACTGAAGCTTTCTTT | CASRHRDRGLLNTEAFF
NA | TRBJ2-1 | TRBV6-6 | NA | TGTGCCAGCAGTATGAGGGGAGTGGTAAATGAGCAGTTCTTC | CASSMRGVVNEQFF
NA | TRBJ1-4 | TRBV6-2/TRBV6-3 | NA | TGTGCCAGCAGTTACTCGAGCCCCTTGGCTGCAACTAATGAAAAACTGTTTTTT | CASSYSSPLAATNEKLFF
NA | TRBJ1-6 | TRBV7-8 | NA | TGTGCCAGCAGCCGTAGAGGGGTGGGGAATTCACCCCTCCACTTT | CASSRRGVGNSPLHF
NA | TRBJ1-4 | TRBV7-6 | TRBD1 | TGTGCCAGCAGCTTAGAGGTGTCAGGGGGGGAAAAACTGTTTTTT | CASSLEVSGGEKLFF
many | TRBJ1-1 | TRBV6-1 | NA | TGTGCCAGCAGCGGATCACTGGGCCCTGAAGCTTTCTTT | CASSGSLGPEAFF
few | TRBJ1-4 | TRBV5-5 | NA | TGTGCCAGCAGCTTTACAGGGAGTGCAACTAATGAAAAACTGTTTTTT | CASSFTGSATNEKLFF
NA | TRBJ1-2 | TRBV12-3/TRBV12-4 | TRBD1 | TGTGCCAGCAGTTCTCCGACAGGGGGCTATGGCTACACCTTC | CASSSPTGGYGYTF
many | TRBJ2-3 | TRBV7-2 | TRBD1 | TGTGCCAGCAGCCCCCGGGACAGGGGCGATCTGCCGCAGTATTTT | CASSPRDRGDLPQYF
NA | TRBJ2-2 | TRBV29-1 | NA | TGCAGCGTTGAGGCCGGGGGGCCGTACACCGGGGAGCTGTTTTTT | CSVEAGGPYTGELFF
NA | TRBJ1-5 | TRBV6-5 | NA | TGTGCCAGCAGCCAACCAGGCCAGCCCCAGCATTTT | CASSQPGQPQHF
NA | TRBJ1-1 | TRBV19 | TRBD1 | TGTGCCAGTAGTATTATACAGGGGATCGACACTGAAGCTTTCTTT | CASSIIQGIDTEAFF
few | TRBJ2-5 | TRBV7-8 | TRBD2 | TGTGCCAGCAGCCCTATAGCGGGGGGGCCGGAGACCCAGTACTTC | CASSPIAGGPETQYF
NA | TRBJ1-2 | TRBV25-1 | NA | TGTGCCAGCAGTGGGCAGCTTGGCTACACCTTC | CASSGQLGYTF
many | TRBJ2-3 | TRBV28 | NA | TGTGCCAGCAGTTTAGACGTCGCTGACACAGATACGCAGTATTTT | CASSLDVADTDTQYF
NA | TRBJ2-2 | TRBV2 | NA | TGTGCCACACAGGGTGTAGGCGGGGAGCTGTTTTTT | CATQGVGGELFF
few | TRBJ1-2 | TRBV6-4 | TRBD1 | TGTGCCAGCAGTACGACAGGGAACTATGGCTACACCTTC | CASSTTGNYGYTF
NA | TRBJ2-1 | TRBV4-1 | NA | TGCGCCAGCAGGGGGGCCTTGGGCAATGAGCAGTTCTTC | CASRGALGNEQFF
few | TRBJ1-3 | TRBV6-8 | NA | TGTGCCAGCAGTTACTCAGCCGGGGGACCCAGCTCTGGAAACACCATATATTTT | CASSYSAGGPSSGNTIYF
few | TRBJ2-2 | TRBV10-3 | NA | TGTGCCATCAGTGATTGGAGCACCGGGGAGCTGTTTTTT | CAISDWSTGELFF
NA | TRBJ2-1 | TRBV7-8 | NA | TGTGCCAGCAGCCCTTTCCAATTTACAGGTTATGCCTTCTCCTACAATGAGCAGTTCTTC | CASSPFQFTGYAFSYNEQFF
NA | TRBJ2-1 | TRBV27 | NA | TGTGCCAGCAGTCACGACCATTTTGAGCAGTTCTTC | CASSHDHFEQFF
NA | TRBJ2-2 | TRBV29-1 | NA | TGCAGCGTTTACGGGCAGGGCAAGGGCGGGGAGCTGTTTTTT | CSVYGQGKGGELFF